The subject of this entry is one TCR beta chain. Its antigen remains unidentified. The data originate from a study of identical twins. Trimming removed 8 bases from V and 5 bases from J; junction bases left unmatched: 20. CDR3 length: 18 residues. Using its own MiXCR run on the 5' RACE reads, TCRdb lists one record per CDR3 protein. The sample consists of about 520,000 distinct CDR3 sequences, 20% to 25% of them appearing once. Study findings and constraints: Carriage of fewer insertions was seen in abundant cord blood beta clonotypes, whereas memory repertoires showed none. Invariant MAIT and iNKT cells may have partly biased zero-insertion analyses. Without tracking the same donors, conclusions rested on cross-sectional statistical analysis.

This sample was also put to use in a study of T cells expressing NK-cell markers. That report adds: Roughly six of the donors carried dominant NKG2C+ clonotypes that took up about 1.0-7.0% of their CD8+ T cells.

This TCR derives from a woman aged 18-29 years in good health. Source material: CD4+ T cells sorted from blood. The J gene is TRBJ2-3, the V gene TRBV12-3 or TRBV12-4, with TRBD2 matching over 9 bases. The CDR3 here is CASSPGTSWLSREDTQYF. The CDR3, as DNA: TGTGCCAGCTCCCCCGGGACTAGCTGGCTCTCGCGCGAAGATACGCAGTATTTT.